The 32 T cell receptor beta chains reported below all come from one sample, sequenced in a study of blood T cells in healthy people across ages. Using a J-beta primer mix together with a sample-barcoded 5' primer, a second PCR was run for roughly 6 to 12 cycles. One entry per CDR3 protein, called by TCRdb with MiXCR from the 5' RACE reads. The profile shows about 1.8 million distinct CDR3 sequences, approximately 50% of them singletons. Sequencing was carried out using blood. These receptors came from a woman aged 40 to 50 in good health.

The rearrangement links TRBV12-3 or TRBV12-4 to TRBJ2-2, with D possibly matching TRBD1 (6 bases). V was pared by 6 bases and J by 6 bases, with 17 bases between. The CDR3 covers 15 residues. CDR3 protein: CASSPDSRDAGELFF. Written as DNA, the CDR3 is TGTGCCAGCAGCCCGGACAGTCGGGATGCCGGGGAGCTGTTTTTT.

This chain uses TRBV20-1 with TRBJ2-6, with TRBD1 as a possible D gene (5 bases). Germline V gene data show CDR1 as DFQATT and CDR2 as SNEGSKA (reference sequence). The CDR3 consists of 17 residues. V was clipped by 0 bases and J by 0 bases, with 12 bases between them. The CDR3 DNA is TGCAGTGCTAGAGATCCACGCAGGGCCTCTGGGGCCAACGTCCTGACTTTC. It is translated as CSARDPRRASGANVLTF.

V is TRBV7-2 and J is TRBJ2-6; D not resolved. The V gene's germline CDR1 is SGHTA and CDR2 FQGNSA. Trimming stripped 5 bases from V and 0 bases from J, with 14 bases between. This CDR3 comprises 17 residues. The DNA for the CDR3 is TGTGCCAGCAGCCCCAATGACGGTCACTCTGGGGCCAACGTCCTGACTTTC. As protein: CASSPNDGHSGANVLTF.

V gene TRBV28 combines with J gene TRBJ1-4; tentative D call: TRBD1 (6 bases). Germline-derived CDR1 and CDR2 are MDHEN and SYDVKM. This CDR3 has 15 amino acids. V lost 1 base and J 6 bases, leaving 12 bases between the germline ends. CDR3: CASSLSGAGDEKLFF. CDR3 sequence (DNA): TGTGCCAGCAGTTTATCAGGGGCGGGCGATGAAAAACTGTTTTTT.

This clonotype was seen a handful of times. One end of the junction does not line up with germline, which may come from a read error. The rearrangement joins TRBV4-1 to TRBJ2-1; 11 nucleotides align to TRBD2. There are 15 residues in the CDR3. Germline CDR1 and CDR2: MGHRA and YSYEKL. DNA of the CDR3: TGCGCCAGCAGCCACGGGACTAGCGGCTACGATGAGCAGTTCTTC. It specifies CASSHGTSGYDEQFF.

There are a few counts of this clonotype. The chain's CDR3 is CSTRQSYNEQFF. CDR3 DNA sequence: TGCAGCACTCGACAGTCCTACAATGAGCAGTTCTTC. V is TRBV29-1 and J is TRBJ2-1; tentatively, D is TRBD1 (5 bases). This CDR3 spans 12 amino acids. The V end lost 8 bases, the J end lost 1 base, and 9 bases lay between the germline ends. Germline V gene lookup returns CDR1 SQVTM and CDR2 ANQGSEA.

This chain uses TRBV28 with TRBJ1-5, with D tentatively TRBD1 (6 bases). CDR1 and CDR2 from the germline V gene are MDHEN and SYDVKM. V was trimmed by 6 bases and J by 4 bases, leaving 16 bases between them. This CDR3 has 15 residues. The CDR3 nucleotides read TGTGCCAGCAGGCGAACAGGGCCTCCTAATCAGCCCCAGCATTTT. This gives the protein CASRRTGPPNQPQHF.

V is TRBV20-1 and J is TRBJ2-1, with 9 bases aligning to TRBD1. The V gene's germline CDR1 is DFQATT and CDR2 SNEGSKA (reference sequence). The CDR3 is 15 residues long. V trimming: 3 bases; J trimming: 0 bases; junction bases outside the gene matches: 3. The CDR3 DNA reads as TGCAGTGCTAGCGGGGACAGGGACTCCTACAATGAGCAGTTCTTC. Amino acids: CSASGDRDSYNEQFF.

This clonotype was seen a handful of times. The chain employs TRBV20-1 and TRBJ2-7, with 7 bases aligning to TRBD1. The CDR3 consists of 13 residues. CDR1 and CDR2 (germline): DFQATT, SNEGSKA (reference sequence). V shed 6 bases, J shed 3 bases, and the junction held 8 bases outside the gene matches. In DNA form, the CDR3 reads TGCAGTGCCACGGACAGGATGAGCTACGAGCAGTACTTC. It translates to CSATDRMSYEQYF.

The table lists this clonotype with a count of one. The chain recombines TRBV19 with TRBJ1-5; the D gene is possibly TRBD1 (6 bases). The CDR3 has 14 residues. V was pared by 7 bases and J by 4 bases, with 14 bases between. Germline V gene data show CDR1 as LNHDA and CDR2 as SQIVND (reference sequence). The CDR3 spells CASNREGTNQPQHF. The CDR3 DNA sequence: TGTGCCAGTAACAGGGAAGGCACTAATCAGCCCCAGCATTTT.

V is TRBV6-2 or TRBV6-3 and J is TRBJ2-1; D is perhaps TRBD2 (6 bases). This CDR3 is built from 13 residues. V lost 6 bases, J lost 9 bases, and 15 bases lay in between. CDR1 is MNHEY, CDR2 SVGEGT, per germline. CDR3 in amino acids: CASRLALGGEQFF. CDR3 bases: TGTGCCAGCAGACTAGCATTGGGGGGTGAGCAGTTCTTC.

In its sample, this clonotype was seen a few times. The chain couples TRBV20-1 to TRBJ2-5; TRBD1 might be the D (5 bases). Germline V gene lookup returns CDR1 DFQATT and CDR2 SNEGSKA (reference sequence). CDR3 length: 14 residues. Trimming removed 3 bases at V and 4 bases at J, with 15 bases between. The chain's CDR3 is CSASPARAGETQYF. The CDR3 DNA is TGCAGTGCTAGTCCTGCCAGGGCAGGAGAGACCCAGTACTTC.

V and J are TRBV19 and TRBJ2-7; the D is unclear. The V gene lost 5 bases and the J gene lost 2 bases, with 13 bases spanning the gap. This CDR3 has 14 residues. Germline CDR1 is LNHDA and CDR2 is SQIVND (reference sequence). CDR3: CASSPGDGPYEQYF. The CDR3 DNA reads TGTGCCAGTAGTCCAGGTGACGGACCCTACGAGCAGTACTTC.

The V call is TRBV29-1, the J call TRBJ2-1, with TRBD2 matching 12 bases. The CDR3 is made up of 16 amino acids. Germline V gene sequence: CDR1 SQVTM, CDR2 ANQGSEA. Unmatched junction bases numbered 7, after V lost 1 base and J lost 6 bases. The chain's CDR3 is CSVEGGLAGGLNEQFF. The CDR3 DNA follows: TGCAGCGTTGAAGGAGGTCTAGCGGGGGGGCTCAATGAGCAGTTCTTC.

The V call is TRBV20-1, the J call TRBJ2-7, with 7 bases identical to TRBD1. The CDR3 extends over 14 amino acids. Germline V CDR1 and CDR2: DFQATT, SNEGSKA (reference sequence). With V trimmed by 5 bases and J by 3 bases, 10 bases remained unmatched. CDR3 sequence (DNA): TGCAGTGCTTTCTCCCCGGGACAGAGCTACGAGCAGTACTTC. Its translation is CSAFSPGQSYEQYF.

The rearrangement joins TRBV28 to TRBJ2-1, with D uncertain. TRBJ2-7 explains the end of the DNA better; the J call may be wrong. The CDR3 is 14 amino acids. Germline loops: CDR1 MDHEN, CDR2 SYDVKM. The CDR3 DNA reads TGTGCCAGTCGGCCCCCGCAGCCTTACAATGAGCAGTACTTC. This translates into CASRPPQPYNEQYF.

This chain joins TRBV4-2 and TRBJ2-6; possible D gene TRBD1, 6 bases. Deletions cut 1 base from V and 1 base from J, with 11 bases between. This CDR3 has 17 amino acids. CDR1 and CDR2 from the germline V gene are LGHNA and YNFKEQ. The CDR3 protein is CASSQARTASGANVLTF. As DNA, the CDR3 is TGTGCCAGCAGCCAAGCAAGGACAGCTTCTGGGGCCAACGTCCTGACTTTC.

This clonotype was counted a single time. This chain uses TRBV5-1 with TRBJ1-2; D might be TRBD1 (6 bases). Germline CDR1 and CDR2: SGHRS and YFSETQ. V was shortened by 5 bases and J by 6 bases, with 20 bases between the two germline ends. The CDR3 is 15 residues long. CDR3 DNA: TGCGCCAGCAGAAGGGGACATGGCTTTGTGGATGGCTACACCTTC. Protein product: CASRRGHGFVDGYTF.

This chain links TRBV5-1 with TRBJ2-7; 16 bases align to TRBD2. Per the germline V gene, CDR1 is SGHRS and CDR2 is YFSETQ. CDR3 length: 17 amino acids. Trimming cost V 4 bases and J 2 bases; bases outside gene matches: 6. CDR3 coding DNA: TGCGCCAGCAGCGCGGGACTAGCGGGGGGGCCTCCCTACGAGCAGTACTTC. Encoded protein: CASSAGLAGGPPYEQYF. The variable domain in full, with the rest retrieved from reference TRBV5-1 and TRBJ2-7, is KAGVTQTPRYLIKTRGQQVTLSCSPISGHRSVSWYQQTPGQGLQFLFEYFSETQRNKGNFPGRFSGRQFSNSRSEMNVSTLELGDSALYLCASSAGLAGGPPYEQYFGPGTRLTVT.

The gene calls are TRBV11-2 and TRBJ2-1; TRBD2 agrees at 12 bases. The CDR3 covers 16 residues. V lost 8 bases, J lost 3 bases, and 8 bases stayed unmatched. Germline loops: CDR1 SGHAT, CDR2 FQNNGV. The CDR3 loop is CASYGASGGGYNEQFF. The DNA of the CDR3 is TGTGCCAGCTACGGGGCTAGCGGGGGGGGCTACAATGAGCAGTTCTTC.

There are a few counts of this clonotype. The CDR3 nucleotides are TGCGCCAGCAGTAGGTGGGCAGCGTCCTACGAGCAGTACTTC. The encoded protein is CASSRWAASYEQYF. V gene TRBV5-1 combines with J gene TRBJ2-7; D is undetermined. V was shortened by 5 bases and J by 1 base, with 13 bases between the two germline ends. Germline loops: CDR1 SGHRS, CDR2 YFSETQ. The CDR3 totals 14 residues.

J is TRBJ2-3 and V is TRBV12-3 or TRBV12-4; a weak D match, TRBD1 (6 bases). Trimming cost V 2 bases and J 1 base, with 16 bases left between them. The CDR3 length is 17 residues. CDR3 sequence reads: CASSLLAQGWGTDTQYF. Here the CDR3 DNA reads TGTGCCAGCAGTTTACTTGCACAGGGATGGGGCACAGATACGCAGTATTTT.

The rearrangement links TRBV15 to TRBJ1-2, with D unresolved. The V end lost 3 bases, the J end lost 4 bases, and 15 bases lay between the germline ends. The CDR3 runs to 15 residues. Per germline, CDR1 LNHNV and CDR2 YYDKDF (reference sequence). CDR3 region: CATSSPGGWVYGYTF. CDR3 in DNA: TGTGCCACCAGCAGTCCAGGAGGATGGGTCTATGGCTACACCTTC.

This chain links TRBV13 with TRBJ2-3; 13 bases are shared with TRBD2. The CDR3 contains 18 residues. J gave up 1 base and V 0 bases, and 4 bases lay outside the gene matches. Looked up from germline, CDR1 is PRHDT and CDR2 is FYEKMQ (reference sequence). CDR3 nucleotides: TGTGCCAGCAGCTTAGGCCGTGGACTAGCGGGGGGCACAGATACGCAGTATTTT. Its translation: CASSLGRGLAGGTDTQYF.

The chain is built from TRBV7-6 and TRBJ2-1, with D perhaps matching TRBD1 or TRBD2 (7 bases each). Germline CDR1 and CDR2: SGHVS and FNYEAQ. The CDR3 sequence is 15 residues long. Between the trimmed V and J ends, which lost 5 bases and 9 bases, there was a span of 20 bases. DNA of the CDR3: TGTGCCAGCAGCCAGGGGGGGCTGGTTTACGGTGAGCAGTTCTTC. As protein: CASSQGGLVYGEQFF.

This clonotype occurred a few times. The V and J genes are TRBV4-2 and TRBJ2-6; D unclear. CDR1 is LGHNA and CDR2 is YNFKEQ in the germline V gene. V gave up 0 bases and J gave up 1 base, with 13 bases separating them. This CDR3 contains 18 residues. This CDR3 reads CASSQDWQVLSGANVLTF. The CDR3 region has the DNA TGTGCCAGCAGCCAAGATTGGCAGGTCCTATCTGGGGCCAACGTCCTGACTTTC.

This chain links TRBV28 with TRBJ2-7; no firm D call. V gave up 2 bases and J gave up 5 bases, with 7 bases separating them. CDR3 length: 12 amino acids. The V gene's germline CDR1 is MDHEN and CDR2 SYDVKM. The CDR3 here is CASSLKPDEQYF. CDR3 DNA sequence: TGTGCCAGCAGTTTAAAGCCGGACGAGCAGTACTTC.

The CDR3 protein is CASSFHNQETQYF. In DNA form, the CDR3 reads TGTGCCAGCAGTTTCCACAACCAAGAGACCCAGTACTTC. The chain links TRBV27 to TRBJ2-5; D unresolved. This CDR3 contains 13 residues. The V end lost 3 bases, the J end lost 0 bases, and 5 bases lay between the germline ends. The germline gives CDR1 MNHEY, CDR2 SMNVEV (reference sequence).

This clonotype was observed a handful of times. V and J are TRBV28 and TRBJ2-4; 9 nucleotides agree with TRBD1. The germline V gene has CDR1 MDHEN and CDR2 SYDVKM. The CDR3 is 14 residues long. V was pared by 8 bases and J by 8 bases, with 10 bases of the junction left unmatched. CDR3 region: CASVRTGAIHIQYF. In DNA form, the CDR3 reads TGTGCCAGCGTCCGGACAGGGGCCATTCACATTCAGTACTTC.

The chain couples TRBV20-1 to TRBJ2-7, with a tentative D call TRBD1 (6 bases). The CDR3 sequence is 13 residues long. From germline, CDR1 is DFQATT and CDR2 SNEGSKA (reference sequence). Between the trimmed V and J ends, which lost 7 bases and 4 bases, there was a span of 17 bases. This CDR3 reads CSETGRNMYEQYF. The CDR3 region has the DNA TGCAGTGAAACAGGGAGAAATATGTACGAGCAGTACTTC.

The chain has TRBV3-1 and TRBJ1-4; no clear D gene. The germline V and J ends were trimmed by 2 bases and 6 bases, with 10 bases remaining between them. This CDR3 spans 14 amino acids. Germline loops: CDR1 LGHDT, CDR2 YNNKEL (reference sequence). The CDR3 sequence: CASSQLLRDEKLFF. The DNA for the CDR3 is TGTGCCAGCAGCCAACTCCTCCGGGATGAAAAACTGTTTTTT.

The chain employs TRBV3-1 and TRBJ2-5; D perhaps matches TRBD2 (6 bases). CDR3 size: 15 residues. V lost 0 bases and J 11 bases, leaving 19 bases between the germline ends. From germline, CDR1 is LGHDT and CDR2 YNNKEL (reference sequence). As DNA, the CDR3 is TGTGCCAGCAGCCAAGATAGAGCACGGGGGAATGAGCAGTACTTC. It encodes CASSQDRARGNEQYF.